These 13 T cell receptor beta chains were sequenced from one sample in a study of blood T cell repertoires in COVID-19. TCRdb keeps only in-frame clones here, not all; method: immunoSEQ multiplex PCR. The sample shows roughly 140,000 clones, about 86% of them seen only once. Material: peripheral blood. The receptors were sampled from a man between 70 and 80 years old with acute or convalescent COVID-19.

V is TRBV5-4 and J is TRBJ1-1; D unclear. Germline CDR1 SGHNT, CDR2 YYREEE (reference sequence). CDR3 length: 13 residues. V was clipped by 4 bases and J by 0 bases, with 7 bases between them. The CDR3 spells CASSVELNTEAFF. CDR3 in DNA: TGTGCCAGCAGCGTCGAGCTGAACACTGAAGCTTTCTTT.

The chain combines TRBV21-1 with TRBJ2-3; the table's D call, TRBD2, has no DNA check behind it. TRBV21-1 is reported as a pseudogene. The CDR3 covers 16 residues. CDR3 region: CASIGTRSSGTDTQYF. In DNA form, the CDR3 reads TGTGCCAGCATAGGGACTAGGTCTTCGGGCACAGATACGCAGTATTTT.

The chain joins TRBV28 to TRBJ2-7; TRBD2 matches 12 bases. V trimming: 4 bases; J trimming: 4 bases; junction bases outside the gene matches: 5. CDR3 size: 15 residues. From germline, CDR1 is MDHEN and CDR2 SYDVKM. The CDR3, as DNA: TGTGCCAGCAGTTCCGAGACTAGCGGGAGATACGAGCAGTACTTC. It is translated as CASSSETSGRYEQYF.

The J gene is TRBJ2-3, the V gene TRBV3-1 (or the pseudogene TRBV3-2), with D possibly matching TRBD2 (5 bases). Germline CDR1 and CDR2: LGHDT and YNNKEL (reference sequence). The germline V and J ends were trimmed by 0 bases and 7 bases, with 14 bases remaining between them. This CDR3 has 15 amino acids. The CDR3 DNA sequence: TGTGCCAGCAGCCAAGATCAAAAGGAGGTTAATACGCAGTATTTT. It translates to CASSQDQKEVNTQYF.

V is TRBV5-1 and J is TRBJ2-1; 11 nucleotides line up with TRBD2. This CDR3 spans 15 amino acids. Trimming took 0 bases from V and 6 from J; bases not matched to a gene: 2. Germline CDR1 is SGHRS and CDR2 is YFSETQ. The CDR3 reads CASSLGSGRANEQFF. The CDR3 nucleotides are TGCGCCAGCAGCTTGGGTAGCGGGAGGGCCAATGAGCAGTTCTTC.

The CDR3 loop reads CASSVRGSSYNSPLHF. DNA for the CDR3: TGTGCCAGCAGCGTACGCGGATCCTCCTATAATTCACCCCTCCACTTT. The chain joins TRBV9 to TRBJ1-6, with unresolved D. Per germline, CDR1 SGDLS and CDR2 YYNGEE. This CDR3 comprises 16 residues. V dropped 1 base and J dropped 0 bases, with 8 bases sitting between them.

The chain is built from TRBV29-1 and TRBJ2-7; 7 bases agree with TRBD1. Unmatched junction bases numbered 11, after V lost 7 bases and J lost 2 bases. CDR1 and CDR2 from the germline V gene are SQVTM and ANQGSEA. There are 14 residues in the CDR3. The CDR3, as DNA: TGCAGCGCTACCGACGACAGGGAACCCTACGAGCAGTACTTC. Translated, it gives CSATDDREPYEQYF.

The genes are TRBV11-2 and TRBJ2-5; TRBD2 matches at 9 bases. V lost 1 base and J lost 5; bases outside the gene matches: 5. Germline V gene data show CDR1 as SGHAT and CDR2 as FQNNGV. The length of the CDR3 is 15 residues. CDR3 residues: CASSLVVAGEETQYF. CDR3 DNA: TGTGCCAGCAGCTTAGTGGTAGCGGGAGAGGAGACCCAGTACTTC.

The chain recombines TRBV6-2 or TRBV6-3 with TRBJ2-5; D might be TRBD1 (5 bases). The germline V and J ends were trimmed by 4 bases and 5 bases, with 26 bases remaining between them. This CDR3 contains 18 residues. Germline CDR1 is MNHEY and CDR2 is SVGEGT. CDR3 sequence (DNA): TGTGCCAGCAGTTTCAGTGTAGGGGCGTCGATGGCGAGGGAGACCCAGTACTTC. It codes for CASSFSVGASMARETQYF.

The chain employs TRBV4-1 and TRBJ2-5; D gene unclear. CDR1 is MGHRA and CDR2 is YSYEKL in the germline V gene. The CDR3 consists of 14 residues. V lost 4 bases and J 4 bases, leaving 13 bases between the germline ends. The CDR3 is CASSPPLGGETQYF. In DNA form, the CDR3 reads TGCGCCAGCAGCCCACCCCTCGGTGGAGAGACCCAGTACTTC.

This chain uses TRBV6-6 with TRBJ2-2; no clear D. This CDR3 has 16 amino acids. The germline V gene has CDR1 MNHNY and CDR2 SVGAGI (reference sequence). Trimming left V 0 bases short and J 2 bases short, with 10 bases between. The CDR3 is CASSYSTGFNTGELFF. As DNA, the CDR3 is TGTGCCAGCAGTTACTCGACCGGGTTCAACACCGGGGAGCTGTTTTTT.

The sample holds one count of this clone. The DNA for the CDR3 is TGTGCCAGCAGCTACAGCGGGGGGTTAAAAGAGACCCAGTACTTC. This gives the protein CASSYSGGLKETQYF. V and J are TRBV7-6 and TRBJ2-5, with TRBD2 matching 9 bases. V shed 4 bases and J 3 bases; nucleotides not matched to a gene: 6. Per germline, CDR1 SGHVS and CDR2 FNYEAQ. There are 15 residues in the CDR3.

This chain joins TRBV2 and TRBJ1-1, with 8 bases lining up with TRBD1. V shed 0 bases, J shed 7 bases, and the junction held 7 bases outside the gene matches. Germline-derived CDR1 and CDR2 are SNHLY and FYNNEI. CDR3 length: 15 residues. The CDR3 DNA reads TGTGCCAGCAGTGAAGCGCTTGCAGGGGGCGGTGAAGCTTTCTTT. Encoded protein: CASSEALAGGGEAFF.